One sample yielded the 24 T cell receptor beta chains listed below, sequenced in a study of regulatory T cells in long-lasting Graves disease. Both iRepertoire HTBI primers and Arm-PCR of CDR3 regions were used to build the TCR beta libraries. TCRdb called the multiplex PCR reads again in MiXCR, with one record for every CDR3 protein. This table has about 220,000 distinct CDR3 sequences, roughly a fifth appearing once. Stated time point: newly diagnosed GD, antithyroid drugs for less than 3 months. Construction of the TCR library relied on RNA isolated from PBMCs. This same sample was also taken into another study, of T cells in Graves' hyperthyroidism and ophthalmopathy.

The specimen was peripheral blood mononuclear cells (PBMCs), collected at new diagnosis, from a patient treated with antithyroid drugs. The receptors were sampled from a woman between 25 and 40 years old with Graves disease.

Only a few counts were recorded for this clonotype. V and J are TRBV10-2 and TRBJ2-2, with D perhaps TRBD2 (6 bases). This CDR3 region has 15 residues. The germline V and J ends were trimmed by 7 bases and 0 bases, with 12 bases remaining between them. Germline V gives CDR1 WSHSY, CDR2 SAAADI. CDR3 sequence: CASIPAGTNTGELFF. In DNA form, the CDR3 reads TGCGCCAGCATCCCGGCGGGGACGAACACCGGGGAGCTGTTTTTT.

This clonotype was observed a handful of times. A far larger clone is off by one base, so a read error is likely. The chain employs TRBV27 and TRBJ2-5, with D unresolved. The J call could be wrong; TRBJ2-1 is a better fit for the DNA end. The CDR3 consists of 16 residues. Germline values: CDR1 MNHEY, CDR2 SMNVEV (reference sequence). Written as DNA, the CDR3 is TGTGCCAGCAGTTTCCTCGGGCAGTTGCCTCGCGGTGAGCAGTTCTTC. This codes for CASSFLGQLPRGEQFF.

The chain is built from TRBV27 and TRBJ2-2; 10 bases fit TRBD1. CDR1 and CDR2 from the germline V gene are MNHEY and SMNVEV (reference sequence). This CDR3 spans 16 amino acids. V was clipped by 7 bases and J by 7 bases; unmatched bases: 12. CDR3 sequence (DNA): TGTGCCAGCATGAATCCCGGGACAGGGGCGGGCGGGGAGCTGTTTTTT. Amino acid sequence: CASMNPGTGAGGELFF.

About this clonotype: Given a much more abundant clone one base away, this may be a read error. V and J are TRBV30 and TRBJ1-5; D remains unclear. CDR3 size: 13 residues. Germline loops: CDR1 GTSNPN, CDR2 SVGIG (reference sequence). CDR3 amino acids: CAWSDARSQPRHF. The CDR3 DNA is TGTGCCTGGAGTGACGCTAGGAGTCAGCCCCGGCATTTT.

This clonotype was recorded at least ten times. The chain recombines TRBV30 with TRBJ1-6; a possible D gene is TRBD1 (6 bases). In germline, CDR1 is GTSNPN, CDR2 SVGIG (reference sequence). This CDR3 is 12 amino acids long. Between the trimmed V and J ends, which lost 4 bases and 9 bases, there was a span of 10 bases. The CDR3 bases are TGTGCCTGGAAGGAGGGGGGTTCACCCCTCCACTTT. This encodes CAWKEGGSPLHF.

This clonotype was recorded at least ten times. This chain connects TRBV6-1 to TRBJ1-1; D not certain. The CDR3 sequence is 14 residues long. The germline CDR1 and CDR2 sequences are MNHNS and SASEGT. Trimming took 7 bases from V and 1 from J, leaving 13 bases between them. CDR3 region: CASIQAAANTEAFF. The CDR3 DNA is TGTGCCAGCATCCAGGCCGCGGCGAACACTGAAGCTTTCTTT.

This clonotype was recorded at least ten times. This sequence joins TRBV29-1 and TRBJ2-3, with TRBD2 identical over 10 bases. Germline CDR1 SQVTM, CDR2 ANQGSEA. V shed 6 bases and J 0 bases; nucleotides not matched to a gene: 6. This CDR3 contains 15 residues. CDR3 amino acids: CSVRGTSVSTDTQYF. Written as DNA, the CDR3 is TGCAGCGTCCGCGGGACTAGCGTAAGCACAGATACGCAGTATTTT.

This clonotype was observed a handful of times. The CDR3 reads CASLSVATAYNEQFF. The CDR3 DNA reads as TGCGCCAGCCTCTCGGTAGCGACAGCCTACAATGAGCAGTTCTTC. The chain recombines TRBV4-1 with TRBJ2-1, with D perhaps TRBD1 or TRBD2 (5 bases each). CDR1 and CDR2 (germline): MGHRA, YSYEKL. Trimming shortened V by 8 bases and J by 2 bases, and 16 bases separated the two germline ends. CDR3 length: 15 residues.

The sample holds many counts of this clonotype. This chain joins TRBV30 and TRBJ1-4; 7 nucleotides line up with TRBD1. The CDR3 loop spans 14 amino acids. The V and J ends lost 2 bases and 4 bases, in that order; junction bases with no gene match: 4. The germline gives CDR1 GTSNPN, CDR2 SVGIG (reference sequence). CDR3 DNA: TGTGCCTGGAGTTGGGACAGCCTTAATGAAAAACTGTTTTTT. Its translation: CAWSWDSLNEKLFF.

This clonotype was recorded many times. The chain recombines TRBV20-1 with TRBJ2-3; unclear D gene. Germline V gene data show CDR1 as DFQATT and CDR2 as SNEGSKA (reference sequence). Trimming took 3 bases from V and 3 from J, leaving 16 bases between them. The CDR3 covers 15 residues. DNA for the CDR3: TGCAGTGCTAGTGTCGGTGGCCCTTCGACAGATACGCAGTATTTT. Its translation is CSASVGGPSTDTQYF.

This clonotype was seen more than once but under ten times. The chain is built from TRBV19 and TRBJ2-2, with TRBD2 identical over 12 bases. Germline values: CDR1 LNHDA, CDR2 SQIVND (reference sequence). The ends lost 5 bases at V and 1 base at J; junction bases unmatched: 2. This CDR3 is 16 amino acids long. The CDR3 bases are TGTGCCAGTAGTTTACTAGCGGGAGGGAACACCGGGGAGCTGTTTTTT. Protein: CASSLLAGGNTGELFF. Combining the CDR3 with reference TRBV19 and TRBJ2-2 gives the whole variable domain DGGITQSPKYLFRKEGQNVTLSCEQNLNHDAMYWYRQDPGQGLRLIYYSQIVNDFQKGDIAEGYSVSREKKESFPLTVTSAQKNPTAFYLCASSLLAGGNTGELFFGEGSRLTVL.

This clonotype was seen more than once but under ten times. The chain has TRBV5-4 and TRBJ2-2; 9 bases fit TRBD2. With V trimmed by 1 base and J by 5 bases, 6 bases remained unmatched. This CDR3 comprises 16 residues. The V gene's germline CDR1 is SGHNT and CDR2 YYREEE (reference sequence). CDR3 amino acids: CASSLLGTSHTGELFF. CDR3 nucleotide sequence: TGTGCCAGCAGCTTGCTCGGGACTAGCCATACCGGGGAGCTGTTTTTT. Together with reference TRBV5-4 and TRBJ2-2, the CDR3 gives the full variable domain: ETGVTQSPTHLIKTRGQQVTLRCSSQSGHNTVSWYQQALGQGPQFIFQYYREEENGRGNFPPRFSGLQFPNYSSELNVNALELDDSALYLCASSLLGTSHTGELFFGEGSRLTVL.

On this clonotype: A read error is the likely source, as a far larger clone sits one nucleotide away. The CDR3 region has the DNA TGTGCCAGCAGTTCCAGGGGGGGGGGGCTTCGTGTCGATGAGCAGTTCTTC. Residues: CASSSRGGGLRVDEQFF. This chain connects TRBV12-3 or TRBV12-4 to TRBJ2-5; D may correspond to TRBD1 or TRBD2 (7 bases each). The J call may be incorrect, as the DNA end agrees better with TRBJ2-1. This CDR3 region has 17 residues.

A remark on this clonotype: One junction end disagrees with the germline gene, perhaps due to a read error. The genes are TRBV18 and TRBJ2-1, with unresolved D. Per germline, CDR1 KGHSH and CDR2 LQKENI. The CDR3 extends over 13 amino acids. The CDR3 spells CASSQRRFNEQFF. CDR3 DNA: TGTGCCAGCTCGCAACGACGGTTTAATGAGCAATTCTTC.

The sample holds many counts of this clonotype. The chain has TRBV29-1 and TRBJ2-7; D is uncertain. The CDR3 is made up of 11 amino acids. Germline V lookup: CDR1 SQVTM, CDR2 ANQGSEA. V was clipped by 0 bases and J by 9 bases, with 9 bases between them. CDR3 in amino acids: CSVEDDVGQYF. DNA of the CDR3: TGCAGCGTTGAAGATGATGTCGGGCAGTACTTC.

This clonotype was seen repeatedly, ten times or more. This chain links TRBV10-3 with TRBJ2-7; tentative D call: TRBD2 (6 bases). Trimming shortened V by 10 bases and J by 2 bases, and 15 bases separated the two germline ends. This CDR3 contains 13 residues. Germline-derived CDR1 and CDR2 are ENHRY and SYGVKD. CDR3 sequence reads: CATWEDGTYEQYF. The CDR3 bases are TGTGCCACGTGGGAGGACGGGACCTACGAGCAGTACTTC.

The table lists this clonotype with many counts. V usage is TRBV29-1 and J usage is TRBJ2-1; D may be TRBD2 (7 bases). Trimming pared 4 bases from V and 1 base from J, leaving 11 bases between. The germline gives CDR1 SQVTM, CDR2 ANQGSEA. The CDR3 loop spans 14 amino acids. CDR3 residues: CSVGRGGSYNEQFF. Written as DNA, the CDR3 is TGCAGCGTTGGCAGGGGAGGGTCCTACAATGAGCAGTTCTTC.

The table lists this clonotype with many counts. This chain joins TRBV11-3 and TRBJ2-3; D is unclear. This CDR3 is built from 13 residues. Trimming left V 4 bases short and J 6 bases short, with 11 bases between. Germline assignment: CDR1 SGHNT and CDR2 YENEEA. CDR3 sequence: CASSSLPQDTQYF. CDR3 nucleotide sequence: TGTGCCAGCAGCTCCCTACCTCAGGATACGCAGTATTTT.

This clonotype appeared a few times. The rearrangement links TRBV9 to TRBJ2-7; 15 nucleotides line up with TRBD2. The CDR3 covers 17 residues. The V gene's germline CDR1 is SGDLS and CDR2 YYNGEE. Germline trimming cut 5 bases from V and 0 bases from J; bases unmatched to any gene: 6. CDR3 sequence reads: CASSPGLAGGSSYEQYF. The CDR3 region has the DNA TGTGCCAGCAGTCCTGGACTAGCGGGAGGGAGCTCCTACGAGCAGTACTTC.

This clonotype was recorded at least ten times. This chain uses TRBV12-3 or TRBV12-4 with TRBJ1-1, with D perhaps TRBD1 (5 bases). The CDR3 runs 13 residues. With 3 bases removed from V and 5 bases from J, the gap between germline ends came to 10 bases. The CDR3: CASSLGGWTEAFF. CDR3 bases: TGTGCCAGCAGTTTGGGGGGATGGACTGAAGCTTTCTTT.

The table lists this clonotype with many counts. The chain links TRBV20-1 to TRBJ1-5; 7 bases are a match to TRBD1. Germline-derived CDR1 and CDR2 are DFQATT and SNEGSKA (reference sequence). The V and J ends lost 4 bases and 0 bases, in that order; junction bases with no gene match: 6. The CDR3 loop spans 15 amino acids. The CDR3 loop is CSATAGGYSNQPQHF. Written as DNA, the CDR3 is TGCAGTGCTACGGCAGGGGGTTATAGCAATCAGCCCCAGCATTTT.

The J gene is TRBJ2-1, the V gene TRBV6-2 or TRBV6-3; perhaps TRBD2 as D (7 bases). V was shortened by 8 bases and J by 4 bases, with 18 bases between the two germline ends. CDR3 length: 15 amino acids. The germline gives CDR1 MNHEY, CDR2 SVGEGT. This CDR3 is CASLEGGGPYNEQFF. The CDR3 DNA sequence: TGTGCCAGCCTTGAAGGCGGGGGCCCTTACAATGAGCAGTTCTTC.

This clonotype was detected once. The J gene is TRBJ1-2, the V gene TRBV2; perhaps TRBD1 as D (5 bases). Germline assignment: CDR1 SNHLY and CDR2 FYNNEI. This CDR3 is 15 amino acids long. Trimming took 7 bases from V and 4 from J, leaving 19 bases between them. DNA for the CDR3: TGTGCCAGCAATAAGGGGCCCCGGGGAGGCTATGGCTACACCTTC. It specifies CASNKGPRGGYGYTF.

This clonotype was seen ten or more times. The genes are TRBV18 and TRBJ1-1; TRBD1 might be the D (5 bases). The germline V gene encodes CDR1 KGHSH and CDR2 LQKENI. This CDR3 spans 15 amino acids. V lost 1 base and J 2 bases, leaving 11 bases between the germline ends. In nucleotides, the CDR3 is TGTGCCAGCTCACCACTGGGGCAGGTTAACACTGAAGCTTTCTTT. Translation gives CASSPLGQVNTEAFF.